Sequencing of this T cell receptor (beta chain) was carried out in a study of radiation and T cells in renal cell carcinoma. Points from the study as a whole: Baseline intratumoral clonotype presence is unknown without pretreatment biopsies.

The sample's time point: blood 2 weeks post-SBRT. Treatment given: 15 Gy SBRT to primary tumor, nephrectomy 4 weeks later. The patient's renal cell carcinoma had clear cell pathology. Note on this clone: Its antigen remains unknown.

The CDR3 consists of 14 residues. V was shortened by 4 bases and J by 7 bases, with 16 bases between the two germline ends. The germline gives CDR1 SEHNR, CDR2 FQNEAQ (reference sequence). Method: immunoSEQ multiplex PCR; TCRdb's copy keeps in-frame clones and lacks some. The sample gives roughly 150,000 clones, 80% to 90% of which show up once; 13% is in the top ten. Sequences were derived from blood, sampled from a patient whose treatment included radiotherapy and nephrectomy. The clonotype originates from a woman between 50 and 59 years old with renal cell carcinoma. V gene TRBV7-9 combines with J gene TRBJ1-1; tentative D call: TRBD1 (6 bases). The CDR3 sequence is CASSSMVGAGEAFF. For the CDR3, the DNA is TGTGCCAGCAGCTCCATGGTGGGGGCCGGTGAAGCTTTCTTT.